The present entry profiles one T cell receptor (beta chain) with its context. The antigen is unknown. This entry belongs to a study of T cell responses to AZD1222 COVID-19 vaccine. The table came from immunoSEQ multiplex PCR; TCRdb's copy has only in-frame clones and leaves some out. Of 150,000 to 200,000 clones listed, approximately 94% are singletons. With 2 bases removed from V and 0 bases from J, the gap between germline ends came to 14 bases. Germline V gene sequence: CDR1 SGHTA, CDR2 FQGTGA. The CDR3 loop spans 17 amino acids. Points from the study as a whole: In all cases, repertoires were sampled only after the peak T cell response.

Pooled together were second doses at about 4 or about 12 weeks. This sequence originates from an adult who received the AZD1222 COVID-19 vaccine. Sequencing was performed on peripheral blood, taken 28 days after the second AZD1222 dose. V is TRBV7-3 and J is TRBJ2-1; D ambiguous. CDR3 coding DNA: TGTGCCAGCAGCTTACTGTCCGACTTGAGCTCCTACAATGAGCAGTTCTTC. Protein sequence: CASSLLSDLSSYNEQFF.